These 2 T cell receptor beta chains share one sample of origin, sequenced in a study of T cells after yellow fever vaccination. TCRdb reprocessed the 5' RACE reads via MiXCR and lists one record per CDR3 protein. Of roughly 330,000 distinct CDR3 sequences in the sample, 6.5% to 8.5% were seen once. Sequencing was performed on PBMCs, taken approximately 40 days after the first yellow fever vaccination. These receptors were taken from a man between 18 and 29 years old who received the YFV17D yellow fever vaccine.

This clonotype was found many times. This chain uses TRBV30 with TRBJ2-5, with 7 bases identical to TRBD2. Germline V CDR1 and CDR2: GTSNPN, SVGIG (reference sequence). V gave up 7 bases and J gave up 5 bases; unmatched junction bases: 16. CDR3 size: 15 residues. Here the CDR3 reads CASTRVPAGVETQYF. For the CDR3, the DNA is TGTGCCTCCACCCGGGTCCCGGCGGGGGTGGAGACCCAGTACTTC.

The V and J genes are TRBV6-2 or TRBV6-3 and TRBJ2-3, with 7 bases lining up with TRBD1. Germline assignment: CDR1 MNHEY and CDR2 SVGEGT. V shed 6 bases and J 1 base; nucleotides not matched to a gene: 10. The CDR3 is 16 amino acids. This CDR3 reads CASRHRTGWRTDTQYF. As DNA, the CDR3 is TGTGCCAGCAGGCATAGGACAGGCTGGCGCACAGATACGCAGTATTTT.